One sample yielded the 28 T cell receptor beta chains listed below, sequenced in a study of cytomegalovirus exposure and HLA in healthy donors. Produced via immunoSEQ multiplex PCR; TCRdb's table is partial and in-frame only. Of hundreds of thousands of clones listed, roughly 83% are singletons. Sequenced: PBMCs. Every receptor here comes from a woman younger than 45 in good health and CMV-seropositive.

The chain carries TRBV7-2 and TRBJ2-3; D is unresolved. Trimming cost V 4 bases and J 2 bases, with 4 bases left between them. The CDR3 loop spans 12 amino acids. CDR1 is SGHTA, CDR2 FQGNSA, per germline. Here the CDR3 DNA reads TGTGCCAGCAGCTCCTACACAGATACGCAGTATTTT. This sequence encodes CASSSYTDTQYF.

This chain connects TRBV29-1 to TRBJ1-2; TRBD1 aligns across 7 bases. The CDR3 totals 13 residues. V shed 6 bases, J shed 3 bases, and the junction held 7 bases outside the gene matches. Germline values: CDR1 SQVTM, CDR2 ANQGSEA. CDR3 sequence reads: CSVTDRLYYGYTF. As DNA, the CDR3 is TGCAGCGTCACGGACAGGCTATACTATGGCTACACCTTC.

The chain uses TRBV30 and TRBJ1-3; D gene uncertain. Per germline, CDR1 GTSNPN and CDR2 SVGIG (reference sequence). V gave up 4 bases and J gave up 0 bases, with 10 bases separating them. The CDR3 spans 14 residues. CDR3 residues: CAWTPRLSGNTIYF. Written as DNA, the CDR3 is TGTGCCTGGACTCCGAGGCTCTCTGGAAACACCATATATTTT.

The chain has TRBV29-1 and TRBJ2-6; no definite D call. Germline V gene sequence: CDR1 SQVTM, CDR2 ANQGSEA. The length of the CDR3 is 12 residues. Trimming removed 8 bases from V and 0 bases from J, with 5 bases in between. The CDR3 loop is CSCGSGANVLTF. The CDR3 coding sequence is TGCAGCTGCGGCTCTGGGGCCAACGTCCTGACTTTC.

V gene TRBV4-2 combines with J gene TRBJ2-7; no clear D gene. The V gene lost 4 bases and the J gene lost 5 bases, with 12 bases spanning the gap. Germline V gene sequence: CDR1 LGHNA, CDR2 YNFKEQ. The CDR3 totals 13 residues. CDR3: CASSLRTSDEQYF. The CDR3 DNA reads as TGTGCCAGCAGCCTACGGACGAGCGACGAGCAGTACTTC.

In its sample, this clone was seen once. The V gene is TRBV4-3, the J gene TRBJ1-2, with no clear D. This CDR3 is built from 16 residues. Germline CDR1 is LGHNA and CDR2 is YSLEER. V was pared by 0 bases and J by 4 bases, with 15 bases between. In nucleotides, the CDR3 is TGCGCCAGCAGCCAAGATCCCAGAGAACTAACCTATGGCTACACCTTC. This codes for CASSQDPRELTYGYTF.

This clone was seen more than once but under ten times. The V and J genes are TRBV29-1 and TRBJ1-2; 7 bases align to TRBD1. This CDR3 spans 12 amino acids. Germline V gene data show CDR1 as SQVTM and CDR2 as ANQGSEA. V lost 6 bases and J lost 6; bases outside the gene matches: 7. The CDR3 sequence is CSVLTGEDGYTF. The DNA for the CDR3 is TGCAGCGTCCTTACAGGGGAGGATGGCTACACCTTC.

The chain is built from TRBV29-1 and TRBJ1-3; 12 nucleotides agree with TRBD1. Germline CDR1 SQVTM, CDR2 ANQGSEA. There are 16 residues in the CDR3. Unmatched junction bases numbered 5, after V lost 4 bases and J lost 1 base. CDR3 DNA: TGCAGCGTTGCCGGGACAGGGGGCGCTTCTGGAAACACCATATATTTT. This gives the protein CSVAGTGGASGNTIYF.

This chain uses TRBV5-1 with TRBJ2-6; D unresolved. CDR3 length: 18 amino acids. CDR1 is SGHRS and CDR2 is YFSETQ in the germline V gene. Trimming left V 1 base short and J 0 bases short, with 14 bases between. The DNA of the CDR3 is TGCGCCAGCAGCTTGCGGGCAGGCAAACCCTCTGGGGCCAACGTCCTGACTTTC. As protein: CASSLRAGKPSGANVLTF. Supplemented by reference TRBV5-1 and TRBJ2-6, the full variable domain reads KAGVTQTPRYLIKTRGQQVTLSCSPISGHRSVSWYQQTPGQGLQFLFEYFSETQRNKGNFPGRFSGRQFSNSRSEMNVSTLELGDSALYLCASSLRAGKPSGANVLTFGAGSRLTVL.

V gene TRBV6-1 combines with J gene TRBJ1-2, with D hard to call. The CDR3 spans 13 residues. The germline CDR1 and CDR2 sequences are MNHNS and SASEGT. Trimming removed 8 bases at V and 3 bases at J, with 13 bases between. The CDR3 sequence: CASQWNTDYGYTF. In DNA form, the CDR3 reads TGTGCCAGCCAGTGGAACACCGACTATGGCTACACCTTC.

This clone was seen only once. The chain couples TRBV4-1 to TRBJ1-1; D is possibly TRBD1 (6 bases). This CDR3 has 16 amino acids. Deletions cut 3 bases from V and 1 base from J, with 15 bases between. The germline gives CDR1 MGHRA, CDR2 YSYEKL. The CDR3 sequence is CASSHPRQGRNTEAFF. DNA of the CDR3: TGCGCCAGCAGCCATCCCCGGCAGGGGAGGAACACTGAAGCTTTCTTT.

V usage is TRBV5-1 and J usage is TRBJ2-3; D is unresolved. Germline assignment: CDR1 SGHRS and CDR2 YFSETQ. V dropped 0 bases and J dropped 2 bases, with 4 bases sitting between them. The CDR3 spans 13 residues. In nucleotides, the CDR3 is TGCGCCAGCAGCTTGGGCTACACAGATACGCAGTATTTT. Residues: CASSLGYTDTQYF.

This clone was counted a single time. The chain is built from TRBV7-9 and TRBJ1-1; D remains ambiguous. In germline, CDR1 is SEHNR, CDR2 FQNEAQ (reference sequence). V dropped 5 bases and J dropped 7 bases, with 11 bases sitting between them. The CDR3 extends over 12 amino acids. The CDR3 here is CASSITVSEAFF. The CDR3, as DNA: TGTGCCAGCAGCATTACAGTCAGTGAAGCTTTCTTT.

This chain joins TRBV2 and TRBJ2-1, with D perhaps being TRBD1 or TRBD2 (5 bases each). V lost 5 bases and J lost 11, with 22 bases in between. The CDR3 consists of 15 residues. Germline CDR1 and CDR2: SNHLY and FYNNEI. The DNA of the CDR3 is TGTGCCAGCAGTCAATCACTAGAGGGGTCAATGAAGCAGTTCTTC. Amino acids: CASSQSLEGSMKQFF.

The chain employs TRBV5-1 and TRBJ1-5; D remains ambiguous. CDR1 is SGHRS, CDR2 YFSETQ, per germline. Deletions cut 0 bases from V and 1 base from J, with 8 bases between. CDR3 length: 15 amino acids. The CDR3 DNA sequence: TGCGCCAGCAGCTTGGAGCCCGGCAGCAATCAGCCCCAGCATTTT. Amino acid sequence: CASSLEPGSNQPQHF.

This clone was detected only a few times. V gene TRBV7-2 combines with J gene TRBJ2-6; D is unclear. Trimming removed 2 bases at V and 0 bases at J, with 5 bases between. The CDR3 sequence is 15 residues long. Looked up from germline, CDR1 is SGHTA and CDR2 is FQGNSA. The DNA of the CDR3 is TGTGCCAGCAGCTTACAGAACTCTGGGGCCAACGTCCTGACTTTC. This translates into CASSLQNSGANVLTF.

The genes are TRBV6-5 and TRBJ2-1, with 11 nucleotides matching TRBD2. The V gene's germline CDR1 is MNHEY and CDR2 SVGAGI. V was clipped by 6 bases and J by 6 bases; unmatched bases: 7. This CDR3 has 15 residues. CDR3 sequence: CASSPTSGSINEQFF. As DNA, the CDR3 is TGTGCCAGCAGCCCTACTAGCGGGAGTATCAATGAGCAGTTCTTC.

The CDR3 reads CASSPGERYNEQFF. In DNA, the CDR3 is TGTGCCAGCTCACCGGGGGAACGCTACAATGAGCAGTTCTTC. The J gene is TRBJ2-1, the V gene TRBV18; D tentatively fits TRBD1 or TRBD2 (5 bases each). This CDR3 comprises 14 residues. Trimming cost V 3 bases and J 3 bases, with 9 bases left between them. Germline values: CDR1 KGHSH, CDR2 LQKENI.

This chain joins TRBV9 and TRBJ2-7; 10 nucleotides match TRBD2. Per the germline V gene, CDR1 is SGDLS and CDR2 is YYNGEE. The CDR3 consists of 15 residues. J gave up 3 bases and V 4 bases, and 7 bases lay outside the gene matches. CDR3 protein: CASSHTTSGNYEQYF. Here the CDR3 DNA reads TGTGCCAGCAGCCACACAACTAGCGGGAACTACGAGCAGTACTTC.

The chain links TRBV10-1 to TRBJ1-1; 7 bases agree with TRBD1. J gave up 1 base and V 4 bases, and 3 bases lay outside the gene matches. Looked up from germline, CDR1 is WNHNN and CDR2 is SYGVQD (reference sequence). CDR3 length: 14 residues. The chain's CDR3 is CASSGGTENTEAFF. CDR3 in DNA: TGCGCCAGCAGTGGGGGGACAGAGAACACTGAAGCTTTCTTT.

The chain uses TRBV2 and TRBJ1-1; 8 positions match TRBD1. The CDR3 spans 15 residues. V gave up 6 bases and J gave up 6 bases; unmatched junction bases: 12. The germline V gene encodes CDR1 SNHLY and CDR2 FYNNEI. The CDR3 DNA sequence: TGTGCCAGCAGAAAACAATGGACAGGGCAGGCTGAAGCTTTCTTT. This translates into CASRKQWTGQAEAFF.

CDR3 sequence (DNA): TGCAGCGTTAGCGAGGCTCCCAGCTCTGGGGCCAACGTCCTGACTTTC. Translating it yields CSVSEAPSSGANVLTF. The chain recombines TRBV29-1 with TRBJ2-6; D is ambiguous. Trimming left V 5 bases short and J 0 bases short, with 14 bases between. CDR3 length equals 16 residues. From germline, CDR1 is SQVTM and CDR2 ANQGSEA.

V gene TRBV27 combines with J gene TRBJ1-1, with unresolved D. The length of the CDR3 is 13 residues. V lost 5 bases, J lost 3 bases, and 10 bases lay in between. Germline-derived CDR1 and CDR2 are MNHEY and SMNVEV (reference sequence). CDR3 in amino acids: CASSPSVYTEAFF. CDR3 in DNA: TGTGCCAGCAGTCCCTCTGTTTACACTGAAGCTTTCTTT.

The sample holds a few counts of this clone. J is TRBJ1-2 and V is TRBV5-8; tentative D call: TRBD1 (5 bases). Germline lookup yields CDR1 SGHTS and CDR2 YDEGEE. This CDR3 spans 14 amino acids. V was pared by 2 bases and J by 8 bases, with 16 bases between. CDR3 amino acids: CASSFRQYSRGYTF. The CDR3 bases are TGTGCCAGCAGCTTTCGACAGTACAGCCGCGGCTACACCTTC.

CDR3 DNA: TGCGCCAGCAGCTTGGGACTCGAGACCTACGAGCAGTACTTC. Protein sequence: CASSLGLETYEQYF. This chain uses TRBV5-1 with TRBJ2-7, with D hard to call. This CDR3 spans 14 amino acids. Trimming stripped 0 bases from V and 2 bases from J, with 9 bases between. Germline-derived CDR1 and CDR2 are SGHRS and YFSETQ.

The genes are TRBV29-1 and TRBJ1-5; D gene uncertain. This CDR3 has 14 residues. Germline V lookup: CDR1 SQVTM, CDR2 ANQGSEA. Trimming stripped 4 bases from V and 0 bases from J, with 10 bases between. The DNA for the CDR3 is TGCAGCGTTGTGTGGCAGGATAGCAATCAGCCCCAGCATTTT. This encodes CSVVWQDSNQPQHF.

This clone is a singleton in its sample. The rearrangement joins TRBV28 to TRBJ2-2, with TRBD2 identical over 10 bases. The germline V gene has CDR1 MDHEN and CDR2 SYDVKM. CDR3 size: 16 residues. Germline trimming cut 2 bases from V and 8 bases from J; bases unmatched to any gene: 8. The CDR3 DNA reads TGTGCCAGCAGTTTAGTACTAGCGGGATACCTGGGGGAGCTGTTTTTT. It translates to CASSLVLAGYLGELFF.

V is TRBV4-1 and J is TRBJ1-4; D possibly corresponds to TRBD1 (5 bases). This CDR3 region has 14 residues. Germline CDR1 reads MGHRA; CDR2 reads YSYEKL. Deletions cut 8 bases from V and 2 bases from J, with 12 bases between. This CDR3 is CASGPRDTNEKLFF. The CDR3 DNA is TGCGCCAGCGGACCTCGGGACACTAATGAAAAACTGTTTTTT.